This T cell receptor (beta chain) emerged from a study of control samples from healthy donors and cancer patients (dated by TCRdb to 2018 to 2020). Points on this clone: Its antigen target is currently unknown. No quality values exist for individual bases; no much larger clone is one base distant.

V is clipped by 2 bases and J by 0 bases, and the sequence between their germline boundaries is 5 bases long. Counted from cysteine to phenylalanine, this CDR3 has 15 amino acids. The read is trimmed to its CDR3 DNA, 45 bases read in frame from base 1. The germline V gene specifies SGHTA as CDR1 and FQGNSA as CDR2. Libraries were constructed by the immunoSEQ multiplex PCR assay. The clones in this table, taken by TCRdb from immuneACCESS, are in-frame only. Not every clone is retained; where verified, under half of the shortfall comes from an unresolved V gene, and the cause of the rest is unknown. The sample table holds 160,000 or so clones, of which 90% to 95% were seen once. 14% of the sample is taken by the ten largest.

The source material was PBMCs. The chain was built from TRBV7-2 and TRBJ1-6; the D gene is unclear. This TCR was recovered from a man aged 55 to 69 with colorectal cancer. The DNA is TGTGCCAGCAGCTTAACGAACTCCTATAATTCACCCCTCCACTTT. The encoded protein is CASSLTNSYNSPLHF.